The rows below give T cell receptor beta chains drawn from one sample of a study of cytomegalovirus exposure and HLA in healthy donors. Profiling relied on immunoSEQ multiplex PCR, and the TCRdb table lists in-frame clones only, not all of them. The table records approximately 220,000 clones, 70% to 85% of them present only once. Sequencing was carried out using PBMCs. Receptors were obtained from a girl aged 2-9 years in good health and CMV-seronegative. The CDR3 runs from the conserved cysteine through the conserved F or W. D genes are given only for firm matches. Clone sizes are given selectively: once, few, many, or a class where the clone is expanded.

>TRBJ2-5|NA|NA|TRBV29-1
CSVEESLVDETQYF
TGCAGCGTTGAGGAGTCTTTAGTTGATGAGACCCAGTACTTC
>TRBJ2-1|TRBD2|NA|TRBV30
CAWTPGGPGEQFF
TGTGCCTGGACTCCGGGAGGGCCGGGTGAGCAGTTCTTC
>TRBJ1-1|NA|NA|TRBV19
CASSEQQNTEAFF
TGTGCCAGTAGCGAACAGCAGAACACTGAAGCTTTCTTT
>TRBJ2-5|NA|NA|TRBV5-4
CASSSWGEQGTQYF
TGTGCCAGCAGCTCGTGGGGGGAGCAGGGGACCCAGTACTTC
>TRBJ2-7|NA|NA|TRBV19
CASRGASYEQYF
TGTGCCAGTAGAGGGGCCTCCTACGAGCAGTACTTC
>TRBJ1-1|NA|NA|TRBV19
CASRGSGVFSEAFF
TGTGCCAGTAGGGGGTCAGGGGTTTTCTCTGAAGCTTTCTTT
>TRBJ2-1|TRBD1|NA|TRBV9
CASSPGQGFLGQFF
TGTGCCAGCAGCCCGGGACAGGGGTTTTTAGGGCAGTTCTTC
>TRBJ1-5|TRBD1|NA|TRBV2
CASRPDRVQPQHF
TGTGCCAGCAGACCGGACAGGGTCCAGCCCCAGCATTTT
>TRBJ1-1|NA|NA|TRBV7-9
CASSTNSGLNEAFF
TGTGCCAGCAGTACGAACTCAGGTCTCAATGAAGCTTTCTTT
>TRBJ2-7|TRBD1|once|TRBV2
CAGNLQGTSSYEQYF
TGTGCCGGCAACCTACAGGGGACGAGCTCCTACGAGCAGTACTTC
>TRBJ2-1|TRBD1|few|TRBV7-9
CASSHRTGPTYNEQFF
TGTGCCAGCAGCCACCGGACAGGGCCAACCTACAATGAGCAGTTCTTC
>TRBJ2-1|TRBD1|NA|TRBV7-2
CASSPVSGGNNEQFF
TGTGCCAGCAGCCCCGTATCAGGGGGTAACAATGAGCAGTTCTTC
>TRBJ2-1|TRBD2|NA|TRBV7-9
CASSSSYSVAGPYNEQFF
TGTGCCAGCAGCTCTTCTTACTCTGTAGCGGGACCTTACAATGAGCAGTTCTTC
>TRBJ2-4|NA|few|TRBV7-9
CASSQVRGAKNIQYF
TGTGCCAGCAGCCAGGTCAGGGGAGCCAAAAACATTCAGTACTTC
>TRBJ2-3|NA|NA|TRBV6-5
CASSYSPADTQYF
TGTGCCAGCAGTTATAGCCCCGCAGATACGCAGTATTTT
>TRBJ2-2|NA|NA|TRBV7-9
CASTLLRGSGELFF
TGTGCCAGCACCCTCCTTCGAGGTTCCGGGGAGCTGTTTTTT
>TRBJ1-5|TRBD1|NA|TRBV12-5
CASGLVQGASLGPQHF
TGTGCTAGTGGTTTGGTCCAGGGGGCCTCTTTAGGGCCCCAGCATTTT
>TRBJ1-1|NA|NA|TRBV5-1
CASSLGETTEAFF
TGCGCCAGCAGCTTAGGGGAAACCACTGAAGCTTTCTTT
>TRBJ1-1|NA|NA|TRBV19
CASSTQLWNTEAFF
TGTGCCAGTAGTACCCAACTCTGGAACACTGAAGCTTTCTTT
>TRBJ2-1|TRBD2|NA|TRBV6-5
CASSPSGGAYNEQFF
TGTGCCAGCAGTCCAAGCGGGGGGGCTTACAATGAGCAGTTCTTC
>TRBJ2-7|TRBD1|NA|TRBV18
CASSPLSGDRSHYEQYF
TGTGCCAGCTCACCACTTTCCGGGGACAGGTCTCACTACGAGCAGTACTTC
>TRBJ1-3|NA|NA|TRBV27
CASSLQPGLAGNTIYF
TGTGCCAGCAGTTTACAACCAGGGTTGGCTGGAAACACCATATATTTT
>TRBJ2-5|NA|NA|TRBV5-4
CASSLDQERGETQYF
TGTGCCAGCAGCTTGGACCAGGAACGTGGAGAGACCCAGTACTTC
>TRBJ2-7|NA|NA|TRBV5-1
CASRQSAAGSYEQYF
TGCGCCAGCAGACAATCGGCGGCGGGCTCCTACGAGCAGTACTTC
>TRBJ2-1|NA|NA|TRBV7-7
CASSYSPSGLPNEQFF
TGTGCCAGCAGCTACTCCCCCTCGGGACTGCCTAATGAGCAGTTCTTC
>TRBJ1-6|NA|NA|TRBV4-1
CASSQGLGGAYSPLHF
TGCGCCAGCAGCCAAGGTCTGGGGGGAGCGTATTCACCCCTCCACTTT